One sample yielded the 4 T cell receptor beta chains listed below, sequenced in a study of T cell responses to AZD1222 COVID-19 vaccine. Assay: immunoSEQ multiplex PCR; the TCRdb copy retains only in-frame clones and omits some. Of more than 110,000 clones listed, 90% to 95% are singletons. The specimen was peripheral blood, collected on day 0 of AZD1222 vaccination. All receptors come from an adult in good health.

This clone is a singleton in its sample. The rearrangement links TRBV15 to TRBJ1-4; tentative D call: TRBD1 (5 bases). Germline V gives CDR1 LNHNV, CDR2 YYDKDF (reference sequence). The CDR3 length is 16 residues. The V gene lost 5 bases and the J gene lost 5 bases, with 18 bases spanning the gap. CDR3 sequence reads: CATSGGREGRNEKLFF. The CDR3 bases are TGTGCCACCAGCGGAGGAAGAGAGGGGAGGAATGAAAAACTGTTTTTT.

The chain links TRBV2 to TRBJ2-6; the D is unclear. There are 13 residues in the CDR3. In germline, CDR1 is SNHLY, CDR2 FYNNEI. Trimming left V 10 bases short and J 4 bases short, with 11 bases between. CDR3 DNA sequence: TGTGCCATCTTGGGTACCGGGGCCAACGTCCTGACTTTC. This sequence encodes CAILGTGANVLTF.

V gene TRBV28 combines with J gene TRBJ2-7; 8 bases map to TRBD2. There are 14 residues in the CDR3. Looked up from germline, CDR1 is MDHEN and CDR2 is SYDVKM. J lost 6 bases, V lost 7 bases, and 11 bases had no gene match. The CDR3 DNA sequence: TGTGCCAGCACTCCTCAGCGGGAGAGGTTCGAGCAGTACTTC. Amino acids: CASTPQRERFEQYF.

The chain has TRBV19 and TRBJ2-7; D perhaps matches TRBD1 (5 bases). Germline V gene sequence: CDR1 LNHDA, CDR2 SQIVND (reference sequence). V lost 9 bases and J 2 bases, leaving 17 bases between the germline ends. This CDR3 region has 14 residues. In DNA, the CDR3 is TGTGCCAGCGCCGGCAGGGTGTCAGCCTACGAGCAGTACTTC. It yields the protein CASAGRVSAYEQYF.